The clone carrying this T cell receptor (beta chain) was seen a handful of times. The antigen remains unidentified. These data are taken from a study of identical twins. Findings and caveats of the study: Conclusions leaned on cross-sectional statistical analysis and did not track the same donors over time. Abundant cord blood beta clonotypes carried fewer insertions; memory repertoires showed none.

A universal primer site came from template switching; cDNA carried unique molecular identifiers. From the 5' RACE reads, TCRdb called clonotypes with MiXCR, one entry per CDR3 protein. The repertoire holds over 550,000 distinct CDR3 sequences, with 7% to 7.5% as singletons. Germline CDR1 is MNHEY and CDR2 is SMNVEV (reference sequence). The CDR3 length is 16 residues. The trim removed 5 bases at V and 1 base at J, leaving 7 bases unmatched. The sample also formed part of further work on yellow fever vaccine responses in identical twins.

This sequence joins TRBV27 and TRBJ2-4, with 8 bases aligning to TRBD1. Source material: PBMCs. The TCR was taken from a woman aged 18-29 years in good health. The CDR3 coding sequence is TGTGCCAGCAGTACCCGCCAGGGGGCGGCCAAAAACATTCAGTACTTC. This codes for CASSTRQGAAKNIQYF.